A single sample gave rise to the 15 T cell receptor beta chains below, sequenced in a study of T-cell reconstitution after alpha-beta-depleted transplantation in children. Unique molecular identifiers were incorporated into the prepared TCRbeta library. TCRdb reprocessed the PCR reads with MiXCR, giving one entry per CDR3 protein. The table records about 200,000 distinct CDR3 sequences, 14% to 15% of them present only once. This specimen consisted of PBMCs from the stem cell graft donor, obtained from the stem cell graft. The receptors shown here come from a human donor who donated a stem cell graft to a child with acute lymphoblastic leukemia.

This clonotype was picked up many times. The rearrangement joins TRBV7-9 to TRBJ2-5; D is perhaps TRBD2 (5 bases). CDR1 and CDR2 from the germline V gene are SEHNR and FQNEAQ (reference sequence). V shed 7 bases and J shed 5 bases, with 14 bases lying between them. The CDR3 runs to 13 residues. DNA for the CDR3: TGTGCCAGCAACCAACCGGGGATCGAGACCCAGTACTTC. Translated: CASNQPGIETQYF.

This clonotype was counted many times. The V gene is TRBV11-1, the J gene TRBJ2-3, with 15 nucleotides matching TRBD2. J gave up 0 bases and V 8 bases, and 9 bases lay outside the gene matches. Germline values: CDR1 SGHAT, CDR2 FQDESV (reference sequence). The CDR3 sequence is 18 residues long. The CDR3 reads CASAKGLAGGGSTDTQYF. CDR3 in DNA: TGTGCCAGCGCCAAGGGACTAGCGGGAGGAGGGAGCACAGATACGCAGTATTTT.

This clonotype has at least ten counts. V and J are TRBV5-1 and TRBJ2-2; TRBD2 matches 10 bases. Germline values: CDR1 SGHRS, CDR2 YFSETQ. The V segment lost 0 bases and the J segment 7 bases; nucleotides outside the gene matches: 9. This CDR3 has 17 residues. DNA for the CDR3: TGCGCCAGCAGCTTGGCCGGGGGACTAGCGTTCGGCGGGGAGCTGTTTTTT. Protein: CASSLAGGLAFGGELFF.

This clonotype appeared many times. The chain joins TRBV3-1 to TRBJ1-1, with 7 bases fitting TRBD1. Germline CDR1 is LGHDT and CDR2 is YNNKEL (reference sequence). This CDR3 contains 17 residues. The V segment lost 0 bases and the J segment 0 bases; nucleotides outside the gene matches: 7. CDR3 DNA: TGTGCCAGCAGCCAAGAATTAGGGGGCCACTTGAACACTGAAGCTTTCTTT. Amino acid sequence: CASSQELGGHLNTEAFF.

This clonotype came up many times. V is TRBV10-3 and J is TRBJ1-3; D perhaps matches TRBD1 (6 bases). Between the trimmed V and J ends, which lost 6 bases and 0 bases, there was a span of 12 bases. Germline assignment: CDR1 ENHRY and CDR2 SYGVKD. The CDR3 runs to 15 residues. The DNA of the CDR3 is TGTGCCATCAGGAGGACAGCGGTCTCTGGAAACACCATATATTTT. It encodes CAIRRTAVSGNTIYF.

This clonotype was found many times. The CDR3, as DNA: TGTGCCAGCAGGATGTGGGGACTAGCGGGAGAGTTCTCCTACGAGCAGTACTTC. Protein: CASRMWGLAGEFSYEQYF. The V and J genes are TRBV6-1 and TRBJ2-7; 14 bases line up with TRBD2. There are 18 residues in the CDR3. Germline CDR1 and CDR2: MNHNS and SASEGT. The junction had 10 bases not matched to a gene; V was cut back by 6 bases and J by 0 bases.

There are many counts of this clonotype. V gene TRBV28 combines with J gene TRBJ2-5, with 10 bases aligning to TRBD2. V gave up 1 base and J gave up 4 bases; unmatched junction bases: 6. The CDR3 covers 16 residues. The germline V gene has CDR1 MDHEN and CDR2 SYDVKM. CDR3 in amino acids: CASSLSPSGSRETQYF. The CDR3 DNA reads TGTGCCAGCAGTTTATCACCTAGCGGGAGTAGAGAGACCCAGTACTTC. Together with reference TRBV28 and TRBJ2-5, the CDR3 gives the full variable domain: DVKVTQSSRYLVKRTGEKVFLECVQDMDHENMFWYRQDPGLGLRLIYFSYDVKMKEKGDIPEGYSVSREKKERFSLILESASTNQTSMYLCASSLSPSGSRETQYFGPGTRLLVL.

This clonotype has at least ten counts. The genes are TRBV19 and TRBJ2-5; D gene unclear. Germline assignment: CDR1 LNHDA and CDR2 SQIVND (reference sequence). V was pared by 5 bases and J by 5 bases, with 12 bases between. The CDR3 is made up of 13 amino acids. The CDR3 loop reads CASSPGRQETQYF. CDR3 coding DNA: TGTGCCAGTAGTCCAGGACGTCAGGAGACCCAGTACTTC.

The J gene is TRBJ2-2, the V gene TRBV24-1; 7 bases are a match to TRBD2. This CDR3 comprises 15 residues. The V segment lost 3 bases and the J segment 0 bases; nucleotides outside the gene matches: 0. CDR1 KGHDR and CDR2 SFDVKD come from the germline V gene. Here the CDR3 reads CATSDSGANTGELFF. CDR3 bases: TGTGCCACCAGTGATAGCGGGGCGAACACCGGGGAGCTGTTTTTT.

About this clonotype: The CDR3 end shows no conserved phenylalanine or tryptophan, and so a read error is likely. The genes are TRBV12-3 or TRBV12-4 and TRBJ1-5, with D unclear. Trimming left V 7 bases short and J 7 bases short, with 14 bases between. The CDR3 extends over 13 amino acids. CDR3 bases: TGTGCCAGCACGGGTTGGTTAGGCCAGCCCCAGCATTTA. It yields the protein CASTGWLGQPQHL.

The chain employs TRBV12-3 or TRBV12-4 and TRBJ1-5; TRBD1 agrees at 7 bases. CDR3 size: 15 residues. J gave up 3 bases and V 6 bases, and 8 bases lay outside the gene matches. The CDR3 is CASRARQGINQPQHF. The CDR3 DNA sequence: TGTGCCAGCAGAGCTCGACAGGGAATCAATCAGCCCCAGCATTTT.

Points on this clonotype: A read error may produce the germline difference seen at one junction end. CDR3 protein: CASTLAPLAGSNNEQFF. CDR3 sequence (DNA): TGTGCCAGCACCTTGGCCCCCTTGGCAGGATCCAACAATGAGCAGTTCTTC. The chain couples TRBV5-4 to TRBJ2-1; D is uncertain. CDR3 size: 17 residues. Germline assignment: CDR1 SGHNT and CDR2 YYREEE (reference sequence).

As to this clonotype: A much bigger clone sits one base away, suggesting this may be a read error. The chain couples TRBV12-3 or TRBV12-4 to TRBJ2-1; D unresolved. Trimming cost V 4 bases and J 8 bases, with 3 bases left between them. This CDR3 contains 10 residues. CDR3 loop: CASSSDEQFF. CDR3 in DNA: TGTGCCAGCAGTTCGGATGAGCAGTTCTTC.

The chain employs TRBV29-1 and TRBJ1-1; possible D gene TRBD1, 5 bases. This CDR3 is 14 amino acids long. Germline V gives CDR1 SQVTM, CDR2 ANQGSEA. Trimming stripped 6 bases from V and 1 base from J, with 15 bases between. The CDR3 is CSVVLQAANTEAFF. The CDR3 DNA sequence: TGCAGCGTCGTATTACAGGCGGCGAACACTGAAGCTTTCTTT.

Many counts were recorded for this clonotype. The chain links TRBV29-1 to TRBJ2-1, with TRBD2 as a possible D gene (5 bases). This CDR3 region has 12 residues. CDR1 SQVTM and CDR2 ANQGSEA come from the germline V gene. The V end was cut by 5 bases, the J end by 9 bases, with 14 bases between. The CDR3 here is CSVNRPSGEQFF. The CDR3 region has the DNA TGCAGCGTTAACAGACCCAGCGGTGAGCAGTTCTTC.